This entry describes one TCR beta chain. The germline gives CDR1 MNHEY, CDR2 SVGAGI. The V end lost 5 bases, the J end lost 1 base, and 11 bases lay between the germline ends. CDR3 length: 14 amino acids. In the authors' methods: Reference gene primer amplification yielded estimated nucleated cell counts. Measured with immunoSEQ multiplex PCR; TCRdb has only the in-frame clones, and not every one. The D gene and trimming were derived from the DNA, and the V and J assignments and clone size from that table. The sample includes about 310,000 clones, roughly 84% of them seen just once. The sample belongs to a study of blood T cell repertoires in COVID-19. Overall study: The United States, Italy and Spain were the sources of the acute and convalescent COVID-19 samples. Sources were T cells, B-cell-depleted T cells, or PBMCs; the material itself was cDNA or gDNA.

V and J are TRBV6-5 and TRBJ1-1, with D perhaps TRBD1 (6 bases). Sequencing used peripheral blood. This sequence originates from a man between 45 and 60 years old with active or convalescent COVID-19. The CDR3, as DNA: TGTGCCAGCAGTCCGGGACACCCGAACACTGAAGCTTTCTTT. This codes for CASSPGHPNTEAFF.